This T cell receptor beta chain was captured in a study of T cells after yellow fever vaccination (dated by TCRdb to between 2017 and 2020). Notes on the research overall: Libraries from fractions with low cell numbers were prepared with the SMART-Seq v4 Ultra Low Input RNA kit. To follow T-cell clones before and after both primary and booster YFV17D yellow fever vaccination, bulk TCR alpha and beta repertoires underwent longitudinal sequencing. The cohort comprised two healthy male donors, one aged 18 to 29 and one aged 30 to 40 years. Blood was collected at multiple timepoints before and after primary and secondary immunization, and bulk PBMC replicates and cell subsets were isolated.

A few counts support this clonotype. It lacks a known antigen. Within one base of it there is no much larger clone, and no base qualities were kept. Overall study outcomes, separate from this receptor: After the booster, most clones that had expanded after primary vaccination were detected again (nearly 97% of CD4 and 88% of CD8), suggesting broad maintenance of memory. The secondary T-cell response was found to be weaker but faster than the primary response, with a peak reached on day 5 rather than on day 15. A small share of clonotypes occurred in both CD4 and CD8 compartments, likely arising from convergent recombination. Only a couple of donors were included in the study, so the extent to which the findings can be generalized is limited. Because abundant contaminating clonotypes from the bulk population could be contained in FACS-sorted repertoires, computational filtering was required.

From its cysteine to its phenylalanine, the CDR3 spans 13 amino acids. The entry retains the CDR3 DNA only, 39 bases that are in frame from base 1. V and J lose 7 bases and 5 bases, and a span of 14 bases separates them. CDR1 and CDR2 are read off the germline V gene (reference sequence) as SEHNR and FQNEAQ. The label giving this sample's treatment or condition can be read as: live attenuated yellow fever vaccine strain. At each blood-draw timepoint, two biological replicates of bulk PBMCs were collected. PBMCs were isolated from peripheral blood using a standard Ficoll-Paque protocol. RNA was extracted with TriZol from bulk PBMCs, CD4 and CD8 fractions, and dextramer-positive and dextramer-negative fractions. These reads were obtained on an Illumina NovaSeq 6000. TCR cDNA was made using 5'RACE template switching, a step that added a universal primer site and unique molecular identifiers. cDNA synthesis was primed from both the TCR alpha and TCR beta constant segments. Library amplification involved two PCR steps, and the second step added sample barcodes and sequencing adapters. Sequencing of libraries was done on Illumina HiSeq 2500 (2x100 bp) or NovaSeq (2x150 bp). The study's own analysis went as follows. MIGEC handled demultiplexing of reads and collapsing into UMI consensus sequences, while MiXCR performed V(D)J alignment. Using edgeR on replicate PBMC samples, clonotypes were called vaccine-responding if FDR was below 0.01 and the log2 fold change was above 5 up to day 15. Each bulk clonotype received a CD4 or CD8 identity based on whether the sequenced CD4 or CD8 repertoire contained that clonotype at higher abundance. The public reads were reanalyzed by TCRdb: fastp trimming at Q25, MiXCR alignment, in-frame beta chains only. Each CDR3 protein gets just one entry, which takes the most common genes and DNA from the rows behind it. The V and J calls, along with clone size, are taken from TCRdb and not from the paper's own processing. Recorded for this sample are approximately 450,000 distinct CDR3 sequences; 15% to 20% of them occurred a single time. The leading ten clones occupy about a sixth of the sample.

The source of this sequence is a man between 18 and 35 years old who received the YFV17D yellow fever vaccine. The specimen was PBMCs, collected before the yellow fever booster vaccination. The rearranged chain carries TRBV7-9 and TRBJ1-2, with no confident D gene call. CDR3 region: CASTPGNSYGYTF. The sequenced DNA is TGTGCCAGCACCCCGGGCAATTCATATGGCTACACCTTC.